The clone carrying this T cell receptor beta chain has just a few counts. The authors' processing: Amplification of reference gene primers provided the estimated nucleated cell counts. The assay was immunoSEQ multiplex PCR, and TCRdb's table has in-frame clones only and misses some. D and trimming were read from the DNA, whereas the V and J calls and clone size are those reported in that table. The sample consists of around 330,000 clones, approximately 88% of them appearing once. This specimen belongs to a study of blood T cell repertoires in COVID-19. The germline V and J ends were trimmed by 2 bases and 5 bases, with 7 bases remaining between them. The CDR3 spans 13 residues. The germline V gene has CDR1 MDHEN and CDR2 SYDVKM.

Sequencing was carried out using PBMCs or T cells enriched from blood (not recorded which). The rearrangement uses TRBV28 and TRBJ1-3, with a tentative D call TRBD1 (6 bases). The receptor's source is a man aged 60 to 75 who had recovered from COVID-19. The CDR3: CASSLGDRNTIYF. The DNA for the CDR3 is TGTGCCAGCAGTTTAGGGGACAGAAACACCATATATTTT.